This TCR beta chain is from a study of blood T cell repertoires in COVID-19. Generated by immunoSEQ multiplex PCR, the TCRdb table keeps only in-frame clones and is missing some. The repertoire has some 110,000 clones, around 83% of them found once; the top ten carry under 8%. The length of the CDR3 is 15 residues. V lost 4 bases, J lost 0 bases, and 13 bases lay in between. Germline CDR1 and CDR2: SGHRS and YFSETQ. The sequenced material came from peripheral blood. V gene TRBV5-1 combines with J gene TRBJ1-1, with D uncertain. The receptor was derived from a man aged 70 or older with acute or convalescent COVID-19. This CDR3 is CASSLSGRLNTEAFF. The CDR3 DNA sequence: TGCGCCAGCAGCCTAAGCGGCCGGTTGAACACTGAAGCTTTCTTT. Full variable domain (outside the CDR3, taken from reference TRBV5-1 and TRBJ1-1): KAGVTQTPRYLIKTRGQQVTLSCSPISGHRSVSWYQQTPGQGLQFLFEYFSETQRNKGNFPGRFSGRQFSNSRSEMNVSTLELGDSALYLCASSLSGRLNTEAFFGQGTRLTVV.